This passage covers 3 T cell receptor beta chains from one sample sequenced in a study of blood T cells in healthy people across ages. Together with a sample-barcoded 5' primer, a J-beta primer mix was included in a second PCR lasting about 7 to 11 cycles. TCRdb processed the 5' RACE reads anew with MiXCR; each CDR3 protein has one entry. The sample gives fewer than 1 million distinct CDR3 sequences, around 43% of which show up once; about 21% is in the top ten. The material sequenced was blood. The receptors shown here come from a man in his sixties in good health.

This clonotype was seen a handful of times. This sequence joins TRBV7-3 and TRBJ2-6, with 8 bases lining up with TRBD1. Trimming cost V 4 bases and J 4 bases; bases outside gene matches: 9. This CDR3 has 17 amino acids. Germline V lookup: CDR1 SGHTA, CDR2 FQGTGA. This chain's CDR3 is CASSSLDRVAGANVLTF. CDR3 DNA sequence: TGTGCCAGCAGCTCCTTGGACAGGGTAGCCGGGGCCAACGTCCTGACTTTC.

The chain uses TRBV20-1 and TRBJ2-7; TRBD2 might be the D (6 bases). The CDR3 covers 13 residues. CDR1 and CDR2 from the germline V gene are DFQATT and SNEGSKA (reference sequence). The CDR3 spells CSPSEGLTYEQYF. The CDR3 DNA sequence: TGCTCGCCATCAGAGGGACTTACCTACGAGCAGTACTTC.

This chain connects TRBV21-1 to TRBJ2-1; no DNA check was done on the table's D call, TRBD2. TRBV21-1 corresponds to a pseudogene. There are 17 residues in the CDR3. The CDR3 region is CASSKKRTREVNNEQFF. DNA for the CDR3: TGTGCCAGCAGCAAAAAGCGGACCAGGGAGGTAAACAATGAGCAGTTCTTC.